This TCR beta chain is from a study of tumor-infiltrating lymphocytes in localized non-small cell lung cancer. Background on the study: Each patient gave resected tumor and non-adjacent uninvolved lung tissue.

For this clone: The antigen remains undetermined.

CDR3 length equals 14 residues. V lost 0 bases and J 5 bases, leaving 8 bases between the germline ends. Per germline, CDR1 SGDLS and CDR2 YYNGEE. Profiled with immunoSEQ multiplex PCR; TCRdb holds only in-frame clones, not every one. The data hold about 15,000 clones, with under 80% observed a single time. The study, taken as a whole, reports: Tumors had more T cell infiltration than uninvolved lung, per TCRbeta sequencing and CD3 counts. IM1 and IM2 tumors showed no difference in T-cell fraction. TCR sequencing covered a subset of patients with enough tissue.

The sample consisted of lung tumor tissue. The clonotype was recovered from a human donor with non-small cell lung cancer. The chain joins TRBV9 to TRBJ2-2; unclear D gene. DNA of the CDR3: TGTGCCAGCAGCGTAGGGCTAGTAACCGGGGAGCTGTTTTTT. It specifies CASSVGLVTGELFF.